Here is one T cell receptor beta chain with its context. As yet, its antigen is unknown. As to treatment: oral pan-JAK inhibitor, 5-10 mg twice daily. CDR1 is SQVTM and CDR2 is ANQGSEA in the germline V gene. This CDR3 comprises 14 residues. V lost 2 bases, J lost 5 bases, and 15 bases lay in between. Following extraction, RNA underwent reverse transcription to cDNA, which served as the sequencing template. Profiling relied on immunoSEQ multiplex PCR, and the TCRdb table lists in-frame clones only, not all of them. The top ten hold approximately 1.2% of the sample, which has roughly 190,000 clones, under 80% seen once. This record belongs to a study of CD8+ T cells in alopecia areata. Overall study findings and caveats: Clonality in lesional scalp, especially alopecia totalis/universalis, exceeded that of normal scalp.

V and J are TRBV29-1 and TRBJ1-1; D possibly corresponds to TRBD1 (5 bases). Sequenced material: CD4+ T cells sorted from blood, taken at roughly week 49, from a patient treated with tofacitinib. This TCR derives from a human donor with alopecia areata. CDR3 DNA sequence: TGCAGCGTTGAACATGCAGGGTCGGGTACTGAAGCTTTCTTT. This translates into CSVEHAGSGTEAFF.